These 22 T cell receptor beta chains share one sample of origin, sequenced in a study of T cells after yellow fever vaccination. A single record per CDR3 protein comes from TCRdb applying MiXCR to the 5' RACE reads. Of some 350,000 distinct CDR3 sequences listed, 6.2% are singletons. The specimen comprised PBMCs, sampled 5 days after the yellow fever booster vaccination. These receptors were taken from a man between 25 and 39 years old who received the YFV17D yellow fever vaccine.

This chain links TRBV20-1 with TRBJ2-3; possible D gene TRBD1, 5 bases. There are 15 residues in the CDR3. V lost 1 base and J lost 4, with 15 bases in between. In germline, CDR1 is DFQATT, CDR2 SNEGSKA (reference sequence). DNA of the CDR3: TGCAGTGCTAGAGGGTTTAGGGGTAGCCCAGATACGCAGTATTTT. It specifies CSARGFRGSPDTQYF.

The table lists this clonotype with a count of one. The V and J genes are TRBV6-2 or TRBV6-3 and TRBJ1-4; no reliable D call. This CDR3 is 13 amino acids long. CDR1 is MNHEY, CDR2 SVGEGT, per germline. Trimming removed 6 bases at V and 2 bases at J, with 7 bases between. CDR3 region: CASSTITNEKLFF. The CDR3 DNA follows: TGTGCCAGCAGCACCATCACTAATGAAAAACTGTTTTTT.

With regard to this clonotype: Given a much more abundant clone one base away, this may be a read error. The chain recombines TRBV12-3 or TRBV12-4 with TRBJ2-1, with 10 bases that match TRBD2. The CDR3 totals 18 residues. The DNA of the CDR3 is TGTGCCATCAGTTTTCGGTCTTCTAGCGGGAGTCTCCACAATGAGCAGTTCTTC. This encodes CAISFRSSSGSLHNEQFF.

The CDR3 coding sequence is TGCGCCAGCAGCCAAGACCTGATTAGCGGGAATGAGCAGTTCTTC. This encodes CASSQDLISGNEQFF. This sequence joins TRBV4-1 and TRBJ2-1; 7 nucleotides match TRBD2. The junction had 6 bases not matched to a gene; V was cut back by 0 bases and J by 7 bases. This CDR3 is built from 15 residues. Germline CDR1 reads MGHRA; CDR2 reads YSYEKL.

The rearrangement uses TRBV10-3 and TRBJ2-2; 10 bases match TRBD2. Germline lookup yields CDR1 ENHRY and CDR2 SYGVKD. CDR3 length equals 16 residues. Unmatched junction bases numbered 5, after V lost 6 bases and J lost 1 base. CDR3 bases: TGTGCCATCAGCTACATAGCGGGAGGGAACACCGGGGAGCTGTTTTTT. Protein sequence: CAISYIAGGNTGELFF.

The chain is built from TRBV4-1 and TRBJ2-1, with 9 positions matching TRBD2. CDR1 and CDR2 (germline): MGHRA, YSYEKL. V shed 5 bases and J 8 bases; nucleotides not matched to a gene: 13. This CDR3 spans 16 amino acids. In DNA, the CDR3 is TGCGCCAGCAGCGTTGGCGGTAGCGGGAGATATGATGAGCAGTTCTTC. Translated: CASSVGGSGRYDEQFF.

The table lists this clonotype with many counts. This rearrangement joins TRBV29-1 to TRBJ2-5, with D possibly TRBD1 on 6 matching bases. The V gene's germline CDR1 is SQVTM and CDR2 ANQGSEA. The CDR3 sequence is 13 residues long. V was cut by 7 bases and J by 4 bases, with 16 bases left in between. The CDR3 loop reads CSGDTGKGETQYF. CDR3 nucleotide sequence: TGCAGCGGAGATACAGGGAAGGGAGAGACCCAGTACTTC.

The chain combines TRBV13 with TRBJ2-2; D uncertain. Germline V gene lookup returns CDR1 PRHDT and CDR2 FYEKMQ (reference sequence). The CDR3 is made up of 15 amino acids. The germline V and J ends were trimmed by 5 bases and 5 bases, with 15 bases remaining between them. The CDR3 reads CASSNPKTPTGELFF. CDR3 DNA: TGTGCCAGCAGCAACCCTAAAACACCGACCGGGGAGCTGTTTTTT.

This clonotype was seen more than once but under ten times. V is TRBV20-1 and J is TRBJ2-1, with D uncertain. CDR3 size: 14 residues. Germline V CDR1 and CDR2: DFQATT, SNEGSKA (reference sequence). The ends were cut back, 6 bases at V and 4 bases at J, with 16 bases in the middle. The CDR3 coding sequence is TGCAGTGCCGCTGGGCCGTCTAGGTACAATGAGCAGTTCTTC. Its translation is CSAAGPSRYNEQFF.

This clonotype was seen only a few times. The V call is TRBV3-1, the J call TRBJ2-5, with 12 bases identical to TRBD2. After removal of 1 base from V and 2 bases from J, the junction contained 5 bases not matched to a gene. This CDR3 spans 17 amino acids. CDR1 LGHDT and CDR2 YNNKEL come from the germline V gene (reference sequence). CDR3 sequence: CASSQGLAGVGQETQYF. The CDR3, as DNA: TGTGCCAGCAGCCAAGGACTAGCGGGAGTCGGACAAGAGACCCAGTACTTC.

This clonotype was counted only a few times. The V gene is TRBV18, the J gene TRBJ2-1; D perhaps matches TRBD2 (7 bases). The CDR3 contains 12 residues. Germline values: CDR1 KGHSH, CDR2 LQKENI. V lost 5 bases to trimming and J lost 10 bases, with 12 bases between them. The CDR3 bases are TGTGCCAGCTCAGGAGCGGGGACAGAGCAGTTCTTC. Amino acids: CASSGAGTEQFF.

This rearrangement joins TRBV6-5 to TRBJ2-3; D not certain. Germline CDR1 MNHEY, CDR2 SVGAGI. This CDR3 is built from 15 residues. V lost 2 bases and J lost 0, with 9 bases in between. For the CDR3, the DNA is TGTGCCAGCAGTTACGGGGTAGCCAGCACAGATACGCAGTATTTT. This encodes CASSYGVASTDTQYF.

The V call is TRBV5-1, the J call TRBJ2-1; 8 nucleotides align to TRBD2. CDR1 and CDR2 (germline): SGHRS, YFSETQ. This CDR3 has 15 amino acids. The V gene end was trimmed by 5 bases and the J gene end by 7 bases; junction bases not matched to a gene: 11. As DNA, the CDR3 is TGCGCCAGCAGAGCCCCGGGGGGGCCCTCGAATGAGCAGTTCTTC. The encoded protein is CASRAPGGPSNEQFF. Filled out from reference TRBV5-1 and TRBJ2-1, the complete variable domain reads KAGVTQTPRYLIKTRGQQVTLSCSPISGHRSVSWYQQTPGQGLQFLFEYFSETQRNKGNFPGRFSGRQFSNSRSEMNVSTLELGDSALYLCASRAPGGPSNEQFFGPGTRLTVL.

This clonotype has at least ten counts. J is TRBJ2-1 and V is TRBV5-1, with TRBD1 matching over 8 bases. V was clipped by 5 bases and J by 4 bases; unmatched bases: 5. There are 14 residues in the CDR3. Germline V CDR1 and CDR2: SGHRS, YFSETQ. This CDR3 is CASRRQGSYNEQFF. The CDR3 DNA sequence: TGCGCCAGCAGGCGACAGGGGTCTTACAATGAGCAGTTCTTC.

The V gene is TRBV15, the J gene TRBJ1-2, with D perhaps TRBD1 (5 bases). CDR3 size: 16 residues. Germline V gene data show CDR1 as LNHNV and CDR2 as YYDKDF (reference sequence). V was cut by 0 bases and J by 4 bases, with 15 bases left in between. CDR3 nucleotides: TGTGCCACCAGCAGAGAGGGCGTGGGGCAGGGCTATGGCTACACCTTC. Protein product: CATSREGVGQGYGYTF.

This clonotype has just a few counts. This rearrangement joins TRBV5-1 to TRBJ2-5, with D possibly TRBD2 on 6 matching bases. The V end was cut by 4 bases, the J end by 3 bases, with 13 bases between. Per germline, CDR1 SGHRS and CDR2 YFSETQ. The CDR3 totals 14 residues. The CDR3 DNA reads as TGCGCCAGCAGCACCGGGACTGTAGAAGAGACCCAGTACTTC. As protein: CASSTGTVEETQYF.

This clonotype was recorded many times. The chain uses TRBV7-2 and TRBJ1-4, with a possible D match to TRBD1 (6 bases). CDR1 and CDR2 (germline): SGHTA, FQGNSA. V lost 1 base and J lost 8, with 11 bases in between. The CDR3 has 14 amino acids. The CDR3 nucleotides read TGTGCCAGCAGCTTAGGGGGGGCAGGGGAAAAACTGTTTTTT. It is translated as CASSLGGAGEKLFF.

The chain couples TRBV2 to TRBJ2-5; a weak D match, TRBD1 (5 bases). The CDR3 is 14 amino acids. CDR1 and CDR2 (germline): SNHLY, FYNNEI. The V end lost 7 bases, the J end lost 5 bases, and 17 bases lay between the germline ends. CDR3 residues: CASKAGAARETQYF. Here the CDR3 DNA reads TGTGCCAGCAAAGCTGGGGCGGCTCGGGAGACCCAGTACTTC.

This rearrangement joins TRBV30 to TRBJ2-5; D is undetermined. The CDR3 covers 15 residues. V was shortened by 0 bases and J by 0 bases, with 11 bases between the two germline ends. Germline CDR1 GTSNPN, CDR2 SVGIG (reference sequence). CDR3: CAWSVLDRDQETQYF. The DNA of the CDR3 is TGTGCCTGGAGTGTACTGGACCGGGACCAAGAGACCCAGTACTTC.

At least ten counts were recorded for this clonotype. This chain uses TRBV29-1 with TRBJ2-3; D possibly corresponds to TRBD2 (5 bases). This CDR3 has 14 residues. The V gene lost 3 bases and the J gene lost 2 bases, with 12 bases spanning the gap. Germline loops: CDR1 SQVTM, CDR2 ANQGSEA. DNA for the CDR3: TGCAGCGTTGACGTCGTGGGAGCCACAGATACGCAGTATTTT. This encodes CSVDVVGATDTQYF.

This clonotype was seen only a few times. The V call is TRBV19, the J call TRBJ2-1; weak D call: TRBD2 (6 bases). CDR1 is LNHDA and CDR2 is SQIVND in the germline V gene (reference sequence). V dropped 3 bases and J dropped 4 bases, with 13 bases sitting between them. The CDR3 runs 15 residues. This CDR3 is CASSMGLLQYNEQFF. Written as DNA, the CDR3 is TGTGCCAGTAGTATGGGACTTTTACAATACAATGAGCAGTTCTTC. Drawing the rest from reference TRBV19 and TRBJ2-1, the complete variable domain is DGGITQSPKYLFRKEGQNVTLSCEQNLNHDAMYWYRQDPGQGLRLIYYSQIVNDFQKGDIAEGYSVSREKKESFPLTVTSAQKNPTAFYLCASSMGLLQYNEQFFGPGTRLTVL.

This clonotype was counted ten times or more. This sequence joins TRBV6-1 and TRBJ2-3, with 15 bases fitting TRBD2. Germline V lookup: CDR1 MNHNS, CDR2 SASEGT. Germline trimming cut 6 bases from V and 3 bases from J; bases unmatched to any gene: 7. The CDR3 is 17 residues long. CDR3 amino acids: CASRPSGTSGRTDTQYF. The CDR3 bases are TGTGCCAGCAGGCCCTCCGGGACTAGCGGGAGGACAGATACGCAGTATTTT.